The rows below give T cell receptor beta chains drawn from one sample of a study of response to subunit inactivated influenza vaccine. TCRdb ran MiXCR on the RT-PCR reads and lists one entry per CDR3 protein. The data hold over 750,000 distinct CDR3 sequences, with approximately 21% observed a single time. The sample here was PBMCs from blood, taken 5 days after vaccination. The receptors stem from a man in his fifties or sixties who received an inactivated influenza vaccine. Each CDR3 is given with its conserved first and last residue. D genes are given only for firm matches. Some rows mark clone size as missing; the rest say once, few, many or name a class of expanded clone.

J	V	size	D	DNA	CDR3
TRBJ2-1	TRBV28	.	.	TGTGCCAGCAGTGCCACCGGGCCTACCTCCTACAATGAGCAGTTCTTC	CASSATGPTSYNEQFF
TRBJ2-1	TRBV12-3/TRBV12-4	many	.	TGTGCCAGCAGTTTCCCTGGGACCTACAATGAGCAGTTCTTC	CASSFPGTYNEQFF
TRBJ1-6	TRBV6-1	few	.	TGTGCCAGCAGAACAGGGATTAGCTCCTATAATTCACCCCTCCACTTT	CASRTGISSYNSPLHF
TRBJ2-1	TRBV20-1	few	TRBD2	TGCAGTGCAGGAGCGGGGGGCTCATTTTCCTACAATGAGCAGTTCTTC	CSAGAGGSFSYNEQFF
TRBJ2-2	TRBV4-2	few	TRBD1	TGTGCCAGCAGCCTCGTCTCAACCGGGACAGCCACCGGGGAGCTGTTTTTT	CASSLVSTGTATGELFF
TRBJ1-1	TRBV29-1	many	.	TGCAGCGTGGGCCGGGGAGAGAACACTGAAGCTTTCTTT	CSVGRGENTEAFF
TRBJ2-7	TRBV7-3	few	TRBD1	TGTGCCAGCAGCTTAAAGGGGACAGGTTTCCACGAGCAGTACTTC	CASSLKGTGFHEQYF
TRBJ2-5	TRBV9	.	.	TGTGCCAGCAGCGTAGTGGGACATCAGCAAGAGACCCAGTACTTC	CASSVVGHQQETQYF
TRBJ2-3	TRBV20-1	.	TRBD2	TGCAGTGCTAGACAAGCGGGAAGCACAGATACGCAGTATTTT	CSARQAGSTDTQYF
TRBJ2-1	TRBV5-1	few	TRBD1	TGCGCCAGCAGGTCGGACAGGGTGGTCGGGAATGAGCAGTTCTTC	CASRSDRVVGNEQFF
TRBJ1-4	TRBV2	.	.	TGTGCCAGCAAAGTTCTTGCCACTAATGAAAAACTGTTTTTT	CASKVLATNEKLFF
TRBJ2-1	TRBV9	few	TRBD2	TGTGCCAGCAGCGCGACTAGCGAGAGCTCCTACAATGAGCAGTTCTTC	CASSATSESSYNEQFF
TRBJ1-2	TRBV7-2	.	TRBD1	TGTGCCAGCAGCCCACACATTGGACAGGGGAAGGACTACACCTTC	CASSPHIGQGKDYTF
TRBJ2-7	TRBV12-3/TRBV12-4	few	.	TGTGCCAGCAGTCCCGGGACGGCACCACTTGGCTACGAGCAGTACTTC	CASSPGTAPLGYEQYF